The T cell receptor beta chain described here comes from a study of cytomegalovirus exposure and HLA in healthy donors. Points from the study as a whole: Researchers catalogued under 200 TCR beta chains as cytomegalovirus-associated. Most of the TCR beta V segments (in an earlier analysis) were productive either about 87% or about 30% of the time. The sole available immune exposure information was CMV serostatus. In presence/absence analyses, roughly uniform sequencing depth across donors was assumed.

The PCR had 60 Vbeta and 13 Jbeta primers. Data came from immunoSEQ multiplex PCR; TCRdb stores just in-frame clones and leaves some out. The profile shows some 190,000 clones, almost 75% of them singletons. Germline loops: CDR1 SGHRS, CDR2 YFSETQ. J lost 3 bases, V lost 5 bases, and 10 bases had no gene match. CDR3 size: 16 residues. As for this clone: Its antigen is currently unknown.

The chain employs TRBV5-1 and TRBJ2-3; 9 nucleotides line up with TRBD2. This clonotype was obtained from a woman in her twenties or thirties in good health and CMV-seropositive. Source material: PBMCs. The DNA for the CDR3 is TGCGCCAGCAGGTCGGCGGGAGGGCCCTCTACAGATACGCAGTATTTT. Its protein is CASRSAGGPSTDTQYF.